The clone carrying this T cell receptor beta chain was observed once. This specimen belongs to a study of cytomegalovirus exposure and HLA in healthy donors. PCR employed 60 Vbeta and 13 Jbeta primers. Produced via immunoSEQ multiplex PCR; TCRdb's table is partial and in-frame only. The data show about 200,000 clones, approximately 80% seen once. Germline assignment: CDR1 SGHAT and CDR2 FQNNGV. The CDR3 is 15 residues long. V lost 5 bases to trimming and J lost 6 bases; unmatched junction nucleotides: 10. The genes are TRBV11-2 and TRBJ1-3; TRBD1 agrees at 7 bases. The clonotype comes from a girl aged 2 to 10 in good health and CMV-seronegative. Sequencing input: PBMCs. This CDR3 reads CASSTRQGYENTIYF. The CDR3 DNA reads TGTGCCAGCAGCACCCGACAGGGTTACGAAAACACCATATATTTT.